This T cell receptor beta chain was observed in a study of cytomegalovirus exposure and HLA in healthy donors. Study-level background: Roughly 170 million T cells yielded 100 million or so unique TCR beta sequences in earlier analysis. The study's early data release held tens of millions of unique TCRs from HLA-typed donors. Findings of the study overall: Reports showed the classifier diagnosing cytomegalovirus status with high specificity and sensitivity.

The PCR contained 60 Vbeta and 13 Jbeta primers. The method was immunoSEQ multiplex PCR; TCRdb's version includes in-frame clones alone and lacks a portion of them. The sample yields about 150,000 clones, 61% seen once. The study sampled nominally healthy donors, though unrecorded immune exposures were likely. The CDR3 loop spans 16 amino acids. The ends were cut back, 4 bases at V and 14 bases at J, with 24 bases in the middle. In germline, CDR1 is LGHNA, CDR2 YSLEER. Concerning this clone: Its antigen remains unknown.

This TCR derives from a male donor in good health and CMV-seronegative. The sequenced sample consisted of PBMCs. The chain couples TRBV4-3 to TRBJ1-6; D is possibly TRBD1 (5 bases). This CDR3 reads CASSPGGAGKSLTLHF. CDR3 DNA: TGCGCCAGCAGCCCCGGTGGGGCAGGGAAATCTTTGACCCTCCACTTT.